These T cell receptor beta chains were read from a single sample in a study of cytomegalovirus exposure and HLA in healthy donors. Using immunoSEQ multiplex PCR, the repertoire was profiled, and TCRdb retains in-frame clones only, with some absent. The table has some 200,000 clones, nearly 80% seen once; the top ten hold approximately 2.9%. The sample comprised PBMCs. All receptors come from a female donor in good health and CMV-seronegative. CDR3s include the opening cysteine and the closing phenylalanine or tryptophan. The D gene is left open where the match is weak. The size of a clone is reported for some rows only, either as once, few or many, or as a class for expanded clones.

clone_size	v_call	j_call	d_call	cdr3_aa	cdr3_nt
few	TRBV11-3	TRBJ2-4	TRBD2	CASSFLPGTIENIQYF	TGTGCCAGCAGCTTTCTTCCTGGGACTATCGAAAACATTCAGTACTTC
-	TRBV29-1	TRBJ1-6	TRBD1	CSSLGGQGTSPLHF	TGCAGCTCGCTGGGGGGACAGGGCACTTCACCCCTCCACTTT
-	TRBV18	TRBJ2-1	-	CASSGSGFSYNEQFF	TGTGCCAGCTCAGGTTCGGGTTTCTCGTACAATGAGCAGTTCTTC
-	TRBV27	TRBJ1-3	-	CASSEYSGNTIYF	TGTGCCAGCAGCGAGTACTCTGGAAACACCATATATTTT
-	TRBV7-2	TRBJ2-1	TRBD2	CASSSTSGSPGQFF	TGTGCCAGCAGCTCGACTAGCGGGAGCCCCGGACAGTTCTTC
-	TRBV21-1	TRBJ2-7	-	CASSLIDYEQYF	TGTGCCAGCAGCCTCATAGACTACGAGCAGTACTTC
-	TRBV6-1	TRBJ2-7	-	CASRNRLHEQYF	TGTGCCAGCAGGAACAGGCTCCACGAGCAGTACTTC
few	TRBV29-1	TRBJ1-4	-	CSVIPIGGEKLFF	TGCAGCGTCATTCCAATAGGGGGTGAAAAACTGTTTTTT
-	TRBV6-6	TRBJ2-7	TRBD1	CASRSGPGTGDYEQYF	TGTGCCAGCAGGTCCGGCCCCGGGACAGGGGACTACGAGCAGTACTTC
-	TRBV29-1	TRBJ2-5	-	CSVGSRGSGETQYF	TGCAGCGTTGGATCCAGGGGAAGCGGAGAGACCCAGTACTTC
-	TRBV10-1	TRBJ1-5	-	CATPWTGSNQPQHF	TGCGCCACTCCGTGGACGGGGAGCAATCAGCCCCAGCATTTT